The 30 T cell receptor beta chains below all came from one sample that was sequenced in a study of T-cell memory formation after mild COVID-19 (dated by TCRdb to the early 2020s). The library came from 5' RACE. TCRdb lists the instrument as Illumina NovaSeq 6000. The raw public reads went through TCRdb reprocessing: fastp at Q25, MiXCR clone calling, in-frame beta chains kept. All rows with the same CDR3 protein become a single entry with the most common DNA and genes. This sample gives some 190,000 distinct CDR3 sequences in total; approximately 16% of them show up just once. The ten biggest clones cover roughly 2.3% of the sample. Sequenced: PBMCs or a T cell subset sorted from them (not recorded which). These receptors were collected from an adult woman who had mild COVID-19 (a few samples of this study predate the infection). The sample titles of this study are shuffled in the database, so cell type and time point are left out; the donor was told from shared clones.

This clonotype was counted a single time. J is TRBJ1-5 and V is TRBV20-1; 9 positions match TRBD1. The CDR3 has 18 amino acids. Per the germline V gene, CDR1 is DFQATT and CDR2 is SNEGSKA (reference sequence). V shed 3 bases and J 4 bases; nucleotides not matched to a gene: 16. Here the CDR3 reads CSASPAQETGGRNQPQHF. DNA for the CDR3: TGCAGTGCTAGCCCTGCCCAGGAGACAGGGGGAAGGAATCAGCCCCAGCATTTT.

Only a few counts were recorded for this clonotype. The rearrangement uses TRBV5-1 and TRBJ1-2, with a weak D call TRBD1 (5 bases). V lost 4 bases and J 6 bases, leaving 13 bases between the germline ends. This CDR3 region has 13 residues. The germline V gene encodes CDR1 SGHRS and CDR2 YFSETQ. The DNA for the CDR3 is TGCGCCAGCAGCGGCGGAGGAGGGGATGGCTACACCTTC. Its protein is CASSGGGGDGYTF.

This chain links TRBV5-1 with TRBJ2-7, with D maybe TRBD1 (5 bases). The CDR3 length is 18 residues. Germline CDR1 reads SGHRS; CDR2 reads YFSETQ. Trimming stripped 4 bases from V and 0 bases from J, with 23 bases between. The CDR3 sequence is CASSPLGGVGAGSYEQYF. The CDR3 DNA reads as TGCGCCAGCAGCCCCCTAGGTGGGGTAGGGGCCGGCTCCTACGAGCAGTACTTC.

This clonotype was observed a handful of times. The chain employs TRBV4-3 and TRBJ2-2; 9 positions match TRBD2. The CDR3 extends over 15 amino acids. Per germline, CDR1 LGHNA and CDR2 YSLEER. V was pared by 5 bases and J by 1 base, with 2 bases of the junction left unmatched. The CDR3 DNA reads TGCGCCAGCAGCGAGACTAGCGGGAACACCGGGGAGCTGTTTTTT. Residues: CASSETSGNTGELFF.

This clonotype was counted at least ten times. The chain is built from TRBV3-1 and TRBJ2-7; D remains unclear. The V gene lost 1 base and the J gene lost 6 bases, with 10 bases spanning the gap. This CDR3 spans 13 amino acids. Germline V CDR1 and CDR2: LGHDT, YNNKEL (reference sequence). CDR3 DNA sequence: TGTGCCAGCAGCCAAGCTAGTTTCGGCGAGCAGTACTTC. Amino acids: CASSQASFGEQYF.

V is TRBV6-6 and J is TRBJ1-5; D gene uncertain. The V end lost 5 bases, the J end lost 3 bases, and 5 bases lay between the germline ends. This CDR3 spans 12 amino acids. CDR1 is MNHNY and CDR2 is SVGAGI in the germline V gene (reference sequence). In DNA, the CDR3 is TGTGCCAGCAGTCAATCCAATCAGCCCCAGCATTTT. It codes for CASSQSNQPQHF.

This clonotype appeared a few times. This chain links TRBV5-1 with TRBJ1-1; no definite D call. Germline V CDR1 and CDR2: SGHRS, YFSETQ. CDR3 length: 13 residues. The V gene lost 5 bases and the J gene lost 0 bases, with 8 bases spanning the gap. The CDR3: CASRFTVNTEAFF. The CDR3 nucleotides are TGCGCCAGCAGGTTCACAGTGAACACTGAAGCTTTCTTT. The full variable domain, rest sourced from reference TRBV5-1 and TRBJ1-1, is KAGVTQTPRYLIKTRGQQVTLSCSPISGHRSVSWYQQTPGQGLQFLFEYFSETQRNKGNFPGRFSGRQFSNSRSEMNVSTLELGDSALYLCASRFTVNTEAFFGQGTRLTVV.

This clonotype was observed many times. The chain joins TRBV5-1 to TRBJ2-1; D may be TRBD2 (6 bases). The CDR3 sequence is 15 residues long. CDR1 SGHRS and CDR2 YFSETQ come from the germline V gene. The V gene lost 0 bases and the J gene lost 3 bases, with 10 bases spanning the gap. CDR3 sequence (DNA): TGCGCCAGCAGCTTGGCCGGGCGGGGCTACAATGAGCAGTTCTTC. This sequence encodes CASSLAGRGYNEQFF.

This chain joins TRBV20-1 and TRBJ2-4, with D perhaps TRBD1 (6 bases). The V end was cut by 3 bases, the J end by 15 bases, with 15 bases between. The length of the CDR3 is 11 residues. Germline V gene sequence: CDR1 DFQATT, CDR2 SNEGSKA (reference sequence). The CDR3 nucleotides are TGCAGTGCTAGGACAGGACTCTCTTGGTACTTC. Amino acids: CSARTGLSWYF.

This chain joins TRBV11-3 and TRBJ2-4, with D tentatively TRBD2 (6 bases). Per the germline V gene, CDR1 is SGHNT and CDR2 is YENEEA. Deletions cut 5 bases from V and 6 bases from J, with 11 bases between. The CDR3 covers 13 residues. The CDR3 here is CASSLHGGNIQYF. The CDR3 bases are TGTGCCAGCAGCCTCCACGGGGGAAACATTCAGTACTTC.

The rearrangement joins TRBV12-3 or TRBV12-4 to TRBJ2-7, with 8 nucleotides matching TRBD2. V lost 6 bases and J lost 5; bases outside the gene matches: 9. The CDR3 has 14 residues. CDR3 protein: CASSRRGSGNEQYF. CDR3 sequence (DNA): TGTGCCAGCAGCCGGCGGGGTAGCGGGAACGAGCAGTACTTC.

The V call is TRBV15, the J call TRBJ2-5; no clear D. V was cut by 0 bases and J by 5 bases, with 13 bases left in between. The CDR3 is 15 amino acids. The germline V gene has CDR1 LNHNV and CDR2 YYDKDF (reference sequence). CDR3 DNA: TGTGCCACCAGCAGAGATCCCCGAACGTGGGAGACCCAGTACTTC. Encoded protein: CATSRDPRTWETQYF.

This chain links TRBV2 with TRBJ2-3, with 8 bases that match TRBD2. Losses at the gene ends were 6 bases for V and 4 bases for J; bases not matched to a gene: 6. Germline V gene lookup returns CDR1 SNHLY and CDR2 FYNNEI. The CDR3 spans 14 residues. CDR3 sequence reads: CASRAGGSADTQYF. The CDR3 bases are TGTGCCAGCAGGGCGGGAGGCTCGGCAGATACGCAGTATTTT.

The chain employs TRBV7-8 and TRBJ1-3, with D possibly TRBD1 on 6 matching bases. V dropped 5 bases and J dropped 3 bases, with 11 bases sitting between them. This CDR3 contains 14 residues. Germline V lookup: CDR1 SGHVS, CDR2 FQNEAQ. The CDR3 is CASSPDRIGNTIYF. The CDR3 nucleotides are TGTGCCAGCAGCCCGGACAGAATTGGAAACACCATATATTTT. The entire variable domain, with the rest obtained from reference TRBV7-8 and TRBJ1-3, is as follows: GAGVSQSPRYKVAKRGQDVALRCDPISGHVSLFWYQQALGQGPEFLTYFQNEAQLDKSGLPSDRFFAERPEGSVSTLKIQRTQQEDSAVYLCASSPDRIGNTIYFGEGSWLTVV.

This clonotype was seen only once. V gene TRBV28 combines with J gene TRBJ1-1; 10 bases match TRBD1. CDR1 and CDR2 from the germline V gene are MDHEN and SYDVKM. The CDR3 consists of 12 residues. Trimming cost V 6 bases and J 10 bases; bases outside gene matches: 5. The CDR3 is CASSGQGGSAFF. The CDR3 DNA sequence: TGTGCCAGCAGCGGACAGGGGGGTTCAGCTTTCTTT.

By frequency in the sample, this clonotype is medium-sized. J is TRBJ2-7 and V is TRBV5-5; the D call may be TRBD1 or TRBD2 (5 bases each). The CDR3 contains 14 residues. CDR1 is SGHKS, CDR2 YYEKEE, per germline (reference sequence). V was clipped by 4 bases and J by 2 bases, with 13 bases between them. The CDR3 DNA is TGTGCCAGCAGCCCGAATGGGGGACCCTACGAGCAGTACTTC. Protein product: CASSPNGGPYEQYF. The whole variable domain, filled in from reference TRBV5-5 and TRBJ2-7, reads DAGVTQSPTHLIKTRGQQVTLRCSPISGHKSVSWYQQVLGQGPQFIFQYYEKEERGRGNFPDRFSARQFPNYSSELNVNALLLGDSALYLCASSPNGGPYEQYFGPGTRLTVT.

The chain links TRBV9 to TRBJ2-1; D is ambiguous. Between the trimmed V and J ends, which lost 3 bases and 8 bases, there was a span of 12 bases. Germline CDR1 reads SGDLS; CDR2 reads YYNGEE. The CDR3 loop spans 13 amino acids. The CDR3 is CASSGRASDEQFF. CDR3 sequence (DNA): TGTGCCAGCAGCGGTAGGGCGAGCGATGAGCAGTTCTTC.

This clonotype was observed a few times. This chain uses TRBV6-5 with TRBJ1-5; D uncertain. The CDR3 is 13 residues long. Germline V CDR1 and CDR2: MNHEY, SVGAGI. Trimming stripped 0 bases from V and 9 bases from J, with 9 bases between. CDR3 nucleotide sequence: TGTGCCAGCAGTTACTCGCGCCTTGGGCCCCAGCATTTT. Translated: CASSYSRLGPQHF.

The chain couples TRBV7-2 to TRBJ2-3; 8 bases line up with TRBD2. After removal of 3 bases from V and 3 bases from J, the junction contained 8 bases not matched to a gene. The CDR3 runs to 16 residues. CDR1 SGHTA and CDR2 FQGNSA come from the germline V gene. CDR3 sequence reads: CASSLGSGGGTDTQYF. The CDR3 coding sequence is TGTGCCAGCAGCTTGGGAAGCGGGGGAGGAACAGATACGCAGTATTTT. Complete variable domain (other parts from reference TRBV7-2 and TRBJ2-3): GAGVSQSPSNKVTEKGKDVELRCDPISGHTALYWYRQSLGQGLEFLIYFQGNSAPDKSGLPSDRFSAERTGGSVSTLTIQRTQQEDSAVYLCASSLGSGGGTDTQYFGPGTRLTVL.

This clonotype appeared a few times. The chain couples TRBV12-3 or TRBV12-4 to TRBJ2-4; 8 nucleotides agree with TRBD1. This CDR3 is 14 amino acids long. Trimming at V came to 6 bases and at J to 7 bases, leaving 8 bases not matched to a gene. The DNA for the CDR3 is TGTGCCAGCAGCGCCTCAGGGGGCCGGAACATTCAGTACTTC. Translating gives CASSASGGRNIQYF.

The rearrangement uses TRBV11-2 and TRBJ2-5, with TRBD2 as a possible D gene (5 bases). The CDR3 covers 14 residues. Germline V gene sequence: CDR1 SGHAT, CDR2 FQNNGV. V shed 4 bases and J shed 5 bases, with 14 bases lying between them. The CDR3 sequence: CASSSVTGWETQYF. In nucleotides, the CDR3 is TGTGCCAGCAGCTCGGTTACGGGGTGGGAGACCCAGTACTTC.

The rearrangement uses TRBV12-3 or TRBV12-4 and TRBJ2-1; no firm D call. This CDR3 comprises 15 residues. The V end lost 6 bases, the J end lost 6 bases, and 18 bases lay between the germline ends. The chain's CDR3 is CASRTSSPTGNEQFF. The CDR3 region has the DNA TGTGCCAGCAGAACCTCAAGTCCCACCGGCAATGAGCAGTTCTTC.

This clonotype appeared a few times. Sequence at one end of the junction differs from germline and may be a read error. V usage is TRBV7-7 and J usage is TRBJ2-1; TRBD2 agrees at 7 bases. CDR3 size: 14 residues. Germline V gene lookup returns CDR1 SSHAT and CDR2 FNYEAQ (reference sequence). In DNA, the CDR3 is TGTGCTAGCAGCTCGGCGGGAGTTGGGCATGAGCAGTTCTTC. The encoded protein is CASSSAGVGHEQFF.

This clonotype was seen only a few times. This sequence joins TRBV18 and TRBJ1-2; D possibly corresponds to TRBD1 (6 bases). The CDR3 is made up of 14 amino acids. CDR1 and CDR2 from the germline V gene are KGHSH and LQKENI. The V and J ends lost 3 bases and 4 bases respectively, with 12 bases between them. The CDR3 bases are TGTGCCAGCTCACCGTCCTGGGACACCTATGGCTACACCTTC. Residues: CASSPSWDTYGYTF.

This chain uses TRBV20-1 with TRBJ2-3; 11 nucleotides line up with TRBD2. The CDR3 consists of 16 residues. The trim removed 2 bases at V and 3 bases at J, leaving 7 bases unmatched. Germline CDR1 and CDR2: DFQATT and SNEGSKA (reference sequence). The chain's CDR3 is CSARPRLAGSTDTQYF. CDR3 nucleotides: TGCAGTGCTAGACCGCGACTAGCGGGATCGACAGATACGCAGTATTTT.

The V gene is TRBV7-9, the J gene TRBJ2-7; maybe TRBD2 (6 bases). Germline lookup yields CDR1 SEHNR and CDR2 FQNEAQ (reference sequence). This CDR3 has 15 residues. Deletions cut 5 bases from V and 0 bases from J, with 14 bases between. The CDR3 region has the DNA TGTGCCAGCAGCAACGTCGGGGGTTACTCCTACGAGCAGTACTTC. Translating gives CASSNVGGYSYEQYF.

The J gene is TRBJ1-1, the V gene TRBV12-3 or TRBV12-4, with TRBD1 matching 8 bases. The CDR3 length is 14 residues. Losses at the gene ends were 5 bases for V and 3 bases for J; bases not matched to a gene: 5. Here the CDR3 reads CASSQQGGYTEAFF. DNA for the CDR3: TGTGCCAGCAGTCAACAGGGGGGATACACTGAAGCTTTCTTT.

This clonotype was seen only a few times. The CDR3 sequence: CASSQDLGGIRGNEQFF. DNA of the CDR3: TGTGCCAGCAGCCAAGATTTGGGGGGAATTCGTGGCAATGAGCAGTTCTTC. The chain recombines TRBV14 with TRBJ2-1; weak D call: TRBD2 (6 bases). CDR3 length: 17 residues. The germline V gene encodes CDR1 SGHDN and CDR2 FVKESK. Trimming took 0 bases from V and 6 from J, leaving 18 bases between them.

Many counts were recorded for this clonotype. This chain joins TRBV29-1 and TRBJ1-2; D is undetermined. Germline assignment: CDR1 SQVTM and CDR2 ANQGSEA. V lost 6 bases to trimming and J lost 4 bases, with 9 bases between them. The CDR3 spans 11 residues. The CDR3 protein is CSVETFYGYTF. The CDR3 nucleotides are TGCAGCGTCGAGACTTTCTATGGCTACACCTTC.

V usage is TRBV5-1 and J usage is TRBJ1-1, with a weak D call TRBD1 (5 bases). The V gene's germline CDR1 is SGHRS and CDR2 YFSETQ. The CDR3 loop spans 17 amino acids. The ends were cut back, 2 bases at V and 4 bases at J, with 21 bases in the middle. The CDR3 DNA reads TGCGCCAGCAGCTTCCCCATGGGGTTGGGGCTTGGCACTGAAGCTTTCTTT. It specifies CASSFPMGLGLGTEAFF.